This TCR beta chain was documented in a study of cytotoxic CD8 clonotypes in ibrutinib-treated CLL. Study in general: The study included roughly 10 relapsed/refractory and under 16 treatment-naive patients; about 18 had IGHV unmutated disease. Mean values per sample were a few hundred thousand productive templates and 75,000 to 100,000 productive rearrangements. General observations from the study: Clonality increased at ibrutinib response, then returned toward baseline at progression. Measured clonality at baseline was greater than in age-matched healthy donors and tracked with circulating CD8+ T-cell counts.

CDR1 SGHTA and CDR2 FQGNSA come from the germline V gene. Trimming cost V 4 bases and J 1 base, with 13 bases left between them. This CDR3 has 15 residues. With regard to this clone: Its antigen is undetermined.

TCRdb keeps only in-frame clones here, not all; method: immunoSEQ multiplex PCR. The sample has 150,000 to 200,000 clones; around 84% are singletons. The chain combines TRBV7-2 with TRBJ1-1; TRBD1 is a possible D gene (6 bases). This clonotype originated in a human donor with chronic lymphocytic leukemia. Material: PBMCs, obtained after 12 months of ibrutinib treatment. The CDR3 here is CASSSPQGPNTEAFF. DNA for the CDR3: TGTGCCAGCAGCTCTCCCCAGGGGCCGAACACTGAAGCTTTCTTT.